The 31 T cell receptor beta chains in this list originate from one sample, sequenced in a study of blood T cell repertoires in COVID-19. The assay was immunoSEQ multiplex PCR, and TCRdb's table has in-frame clones only and misses some. This sample has tens of thousands of clones; over 80% occur once, and the top ten carry around 8.6%. Sequencing was done on a sample of peripheral blood. Receptors originate from a man over 45 with acute or convalescent COVID-19.

The chain is built from TRBV9 and TRBJ1-1, with D hard to call. Germline V gives CDR1 SGDLS, CDR2 YYNGEE. The CDR3 totals 14 residues. V lost 0 bases, J lost 4 bases, and 10 bases lay in between. CDR3 bases: TGTGCCAGCAGCGTAGTCCAGGTGGGCACTGAAGCTTTCTTT. It yields the protein CASSVVQVGTEAFF. The full variable domain, with the rest looked up from reference TRBV9 and TRBJ1-1, is DSGVTQTPKHLITATGQRVTLRCSPRSGDLSVYWYQQSLDQGLQFLIQYYNGEERAKGNILERFSAQQFPDLHSELNLSSLELGDSALYFCASSVVQVGTEAFFGQGTRLTVV.

J is TRBJ2-1 and V is TRBV5-1; 12 bases are shared with TRBD2. J was trimmed by 3 bases and V by 1 base; bases with no gene match: 8. This CDR3 spans 18 amino acids. Germline CDR1 and CDR2: SGHRS and YFSETQ. CDR3 region: CASSLSPSGGGNYNEQFF. Here the CDR3 DNA reads TGCGCCAGCAGCTTGTCCCCTAGCGGGGGGGGTAACTACAATGAGCAGTTCTTC.

This chain uses TRBV12-3 or TRBV12-4 with TRBJ2-7; maybe TRBD1 (5 bases). The CDR3 length is 13 residues. The V end lost 6 bases, the J end lost 3 bases, and 12 bases lay between the germline ends. This CDR3 is CASRGASGYEQYF. The CDR3 DNA is TGTGCCAGCAGAGGGGCCTCCGGCTACGAGCAGTACTTC.

The CDR3, as DNA: TGTGCCAGCAGCTTGGGTTCGGACAGGGGATCACCCCTCCACTTT. It translates to CASSLGSDRGSPLHF. V is TRBV5-6 and J is TRBJ1-6; TRBD1 matches at 9 bases. V trimming: 0 bases; J trimming: 10 bases; junction bases outside the gene matches: 5. CDR1 is SGHDT, CDR2 YYEEEE, per germline. This CDR3 is built from 15 residues.

The chain has TRBV7-9 and TRBJ2-1, with D possibly being TRBD2 (6 bases). CDR3 size: 16 residues. The germline V gene encodes CDR1 SEHNR and CDR2 FQNEAQ (reference sequence). V was pared by 2 bases and J by 4 bases, with 15 bases between. The DNA of the CDR3 is TGTGCCAGCAGCTTATCACTCGGGGGTCTTTACAATGAGCAGTTCTTC. Residues: CASSLSLGGLYNEQFF.

The chain couples TRBV10-2 to TRBJ1-6, with TRBD1 matching 9 bases. Germline-derived CDR1 and CDR2 are WSHSY and SAAADI. The V segment lost 6 bases and the J segment 10 bases; nucleotides outside the gene matches: 10. The CDR3 extends over 15 amino acids. The CDR3 DNA reads as TGCGCCAGCAGGGTACAGGGGGCCCTGGGGTCACCCCTCCACTTT. This translates into CASRVQGALGSPLHF.

The chain has TRBV18 and TRBJ1-1; 7 nucleotides line up with TRBD1. The CDR3 runs to 15 residues. Germline loops: CDR1 KGHSH, CDR2 LQKENI. V trimming: 3 bases; J trimming: 4 bases; junction bases outside the gene matches: 8. The CDR3 region has the DNA TGTGCCAGCTCACCTCAATCAGGGGGACGCACTGAAGCTTTCTTT. Translated: CASSPQSGGRTEAFF.

The chain combines TRBV19 with TRBJ1-2; TRBD1 might be the D (5 bases). The CDR3 loop spans 16 amino acids. V was shortened by 2 bases and J by 3 bases, with 16 bases between the two germline ends. CDR1 and CDR2 from the germline V gene are LNHDA and SQIVND (reference sequence). DNA for the CDR3: TGTGCCAGTAGTATACCGGGACTGGCTGCGGACTATGGCTACACCTTC. Translating gives CASSIPGLAADYGYTF.

Here the CDR3 DNA reads TGTGCCAGCAGGGAGCCACCAAATGAGCAGTTCTTC. Translating gives CASREPPNEQFF. The chain uses TRBV6-5 and TRBJ2-1, with no clear D. Germline assignment: CDR1 MNHEY and CDR2 SVGAGI. Trimming removed 6 bases at V and 7 bases at J, with 10 bases between. This CDR3 spans 12 amino acids.

This sequence joins TRBV9 and TRBJ1-2; 7 bases line up with TRBD1. Germline V CDR1 and CDR2: SGDLS, YYNGEE. This CDR3 contains 13 residues. V was pared by 3 bases and J by 6 bases, with 5 bases of the junction left unmatched. The CDR3 DNA sequence: TGTGCCAGCAGCGCGACAGGGTACGATGGCTACACCTTC. This codes for CASSATGYDGYTF. Variable domain in full (rest from reference TRBV9 and TRBJ1-2): DSGVTQTPKHLITATGQRVTLRCSPRSGDLSVYWYQQSLDQGLQFLIQYYNGEERAKGNILERFSAQQFPDLHSELNLSSLELGDSALYFCASSATGYDGYTFGSGTRLTVV.

A few counts support this clone. V usage is TRBV28 and J usage is TRBJ1-2, with D hard to call. Per germline, CDR1 MDHEN and CDR2 SYDVKM. The CDR3 contains 11 residues. V lost 6 bases, J lost 3 bases, and 5 bases lay in between. The CDR3 bases are TGTGCCAGCAGAACAGACTATGGCTACACCTTC. It specifies CASRTDYGYTF.

The V gene is TRBV19, the J gene TRBJ1-4; maybe TRBD1 (6 bases). The germline V and J ends were trimmed by 5 bases and 5 bases, with 12 bases remaining between them. This CDR3 comprises 14 residues. Germline CDR1 reads LNHDA; CDR2 reads SQIVND (reference sequence). The CDR3 DNA sequence: TGTGCCAGTAGTTCAGGACAGAGGAATGAAAAACTGTTTTTT. This encodes CASSSGQRNEKLFF.

The chain uses TRBV10-3 and TRBJ1-5, with no clear D. The CDR3 contains 15 residues. The V end was cut by 4 bases, the J end by 0 bases, with 10 bases between. CDR1 and CDR2 (germline): ENHRY, SYGVKD. CDR3 in amino acids: CAISGTSYSNQPQHF. For the CDR3, the DNA is TGTGCCATCAGTGGCACATCTTATAGCAATCAGCCCCAGCATTTT.

Worth noting for this clone: A read error may produce the germline difference seen at one junction end. This chain links TRBV28 with TRBJ1-5; TRBD1 matches at 7 bases. CDR1 is MDHEN, CDR2 SYDVKM, per germline. This CDR3 is 19 amino acids long. CDR3 nucleotide sequence: TGTGCCAGCAGCTTATCCCGGACAGGAAAGGGACTTAGCAATCAGCCCCAGCATTTT. This sequence encodes CASSLSRTGKGLSNQPQHF.

V usage is TRBV10-2 and J usage is TRBJ2-7; D is perhaps TRBD1 (6 bases). The germline V gene has CDR1 WSHSY and CDR2 SAAADI. V lost 8 bases and J 3 bases, leaving 14 bases between the germline ends. This CDR3 spans 13 amino acids. The chain's CDR3 is CASGWGPFYEQYF. The CDR3 bases are TGCGCCAGCGGCTGGGGGCCTTTCTACGAGCAGTACTTC.

J is TRBJ1-2 and V is TRBV4-2; no clear D gene. Per the germline V gene, CDR1 is LGHNA and CDR2 is YNFKEQ. V was shortened by 0 bases and J by 1 base, with 12 bases between the two germline ends. CDR3 length: 16 amino acids. CDR3 sequence: CASSQERWALNYGYTF. The CDR3 DNA reads as TGTGCCAGCAGCCAAGAACGTTGGGCCCTTAACTATGGCTACACCTTC.

The gene calls are TRBV30 and TRBJ1-5; maybe TRBD1 (6 bases). Germline V gene sequence: CDR1 GTSNPN, CDR2 SVGIG (reference sequence). The CDR3 consists of 13 residues. The V end was cut by 5 bases, the J end by 4 bases, with 12 bases between. The DNA of the CDR3 is TGTGCCTGGCGACCAACAGGGAATCAGCCCCAGCATTTT. Amino acids: CAWRPTGNQPQHF.

This chain joins TRBV5-4 and TRBJ2-3; 8 bases are a match to TRBD1. Germline values: CDR1 SGHNT, CDR2 YYREEE (reference sequence). CDR3 size: 14 residues. J gave up 5 bases and V 5 bases, and 7 bases lay outside the gene matches. In nucleotides, the CDR3 is TGTGCCAGCAGAACCGGACAGGGCGGAGATACGCAGTATTTT. Translated, it gives CASRTGQGGDTQYF.

V usage is TRBV7-2 and J usage is TRBJ2-1, with D possibly TRBD1 on 6 matching bases. Trimming took 11 bases from V and 0 from J, leaving 20 bases between them. The germline CDR1 and CDR2 sequences are SGHTA and FQGNSA. CDR3 length: 16 amino acids. CDR3 sequence (DNA): TGTGCCCGGGCTCTAGGACAGAAAATCTCCTACAATGAGCAGTTCTTC. It yields the protein CARALGQKISYNEQFF.

This chain uses TRBV6-1 with TRBJ1-2; the D is unclear. CDR3 size: 13 residues. V lost 1 base and J lost 5, with 8 bases in between. Germline CDR1 and CDR2: MNHNS and SASEGT. The CDR3 is CASSEGARYGYTF. In DNA form, the CDR3 reads TGTGCCAGCAGTGAAGGTGCTAGGTATGGCTACACCTTC.

This clone was seen only a few times. The chain links TRBV7-6 to TRBJ2-5; TRBD2 matches 8 bases. The CDR3 spans 13 residues. Germline loops: CDR1 SGHVS, CDR2 FNYEAQ. The V gene end was trimmed by 3 bases and the J gene end by 3 bases; junction bases not matched to a gene: 0. CDR3 residues: CASSFGGEETQYF. The CDR3 coding sequence is TGTGCCAGCAGCTTCGGGGGGGAAGAGACCCAGTACTTC.

The CDR3 DNA reads as TGCGCCAGCAGCCCAAGACAGGCCATTGCCTACGAGCAGTACTTC. This gives the protein CASSPRQAIAYEQYF. V gene TRBV5-1 combines with J gene TRBJ2-7; D possibly corresponds to TRBD1 (6 bases). V was pared by 4 bases and J by 2 bases, with 16 bases between. The CDR3 runs 15 residues. Germline CDR1 reads SGHRS; CDR2 reads YFSETQ.

This chain links TRBV9 with TRBJ2-3; the match to TRBD2 covers 9 bases. J was trimmed by 0 bases and V by 2 bases; bases with no gene match: 1. Germline V lookup: CDR1 SGDLS, CDR2 YYNGEE. The CDR3 has 15 amino acids. CDR3 nucleotides: TGTGCCAGCAGCGTTAGCGGGGGAAGCACAGATACGCAGTATTTT. Amino acid sequence: CASSVSGGSTDTQYF. The whole variable domain, remainder taken from reference TRBV9 and TRBJ2-3, is DSGVTQTPKHLITATGQRVTLRCSPRSGDLSVYWYQQSLDQGLQFLIQYYNGEERAKGNILERFSAQQFPDLHSELNLSSLELGDSALYFCASSVSGGSTDTQYFGPGTRLTVL.

This clone showed up just once. The rearrangement joins TRBV7-3 to TRBJ1-1; 11 nucleotides line up with TRBD1. V shed 6 bases and J 3 bases; nucleotides not matched to a gene: 6. Germline V gives CDR1 SGHTA, CDR2 FQGTGA. This CDR3 is built from 15 residues. This chain's CDR3 is CASSLGQGDYTEAFF. The CDR3 DNA is TGTGCCAGCAGTTTGGGACAGGGGGATTACACTGAAGCTTTCTTT.

The J gene is TRBJ1-2, the V gene TRBV19; D unclear. The CDR3 is 12 residues long. The V gene lost 3 bases and the J gene lost 6 bases, with 8 bases spanning the gap. The V gene's germline CDR1 is LNHDA and CDR2 SQIVND (reference sequence). Here the CDR3 DNA reads TGTGCCAGTAGTATGAGAGAGGATGGCTACACCTTC. It specifies CASSMREDGYTF.

The rearrangement links TRBV7-2 to TRBJ1-1; D is ambiguous. The V gene lost 6 bases and the J gene lost 2 bases, with 10 bases spanning the gap. Germline CDR1 SGHTA, CDR2 FQGNSA. The CDR3 consists of 13 residues. For the CDR3, the DNA is TGTGCCAGCAGAATCAGGCTAAACACTGAAGCTTTCTTT. It yields the protein CASRIRLNTEAFF.

The chain combines TRBV30 with TRBJ1-5; TRBD1 is a possible D gene (5 bases). V was cut by 3 bases and J by 2 bases, with 14 bases left in between. CDR3 length: 15 residues. The germline CDR1 and CDR2 sequences are GTSNPN and SVGIG (reference sequence). The CDR3 DNA reads as TGTGCCTGGAGCCACAGGTGGGCCGGCAATCAGCCCCAGCATTTT. It is translated as CAWSHRWAGNQPQHF.

V is TRBV5-1 and J is TRBJ2-3; 8 positions agree with TRBD2. After removal of 4 bases from V and 0 bases from J, the junction contained 4 bases not matched to a gene. Per germline, CDR1 SGHRS and CDR2 YFSETQ. This CDR3 is 15 amino acids long. CDR3 loop: CASSGRGGSTDTQYF. In nucleotides, the CDR3 is TGCGCCAGCAGCGGACGGGGGGGCAGCACAGATACGCAGTATTTT.

The V call is TRBV7-9, the J call TRBJ2-6, with D perhaps TRBD1 (6 bases). From germline, CDR1 is SEHNR and CDR2 FQNEAQ (reference sequence). This CDR3 is built from 18 residues. Deletions cut 5 bases from V and 1 base from J, with 18 bases between. The CDR3 region is CASSPPRGSASGANVLTF. The CDR3 region has the DNA TGTGCCAGCAGCCCTCCCAGGGGAAGCGCTTCTGGGGCCAACGTCCTGACTTTC. Variable domain in full (rest from reference TRBV7-9 and TRBJ2-6): DTGVSQNPRHKITKRGQNVTFRCDPISEHNRLYWYRQTLGQGPEFLTYFQNEAQLEKSRLLSDRFSAERPKGSFSTLEIQRTEQGDSAMYLCASSPPRGSASGANVLTFGAGSRLTVL.

The rearrangement joins TRBV5-1 to TRBJ2-5; 8 nucleotides agree with TRBD2. Germline V gene lookup returns CDR1 SGHRS and CDR2 YFSETQ. The CDR3 spans 15 residues. With V trimmed by 1 base and J by 2 bases, 4 bases remained unmatched. The CDR3 loop reads CASSLSLAEQETQYF. The CDR3 nucleotides read TGCGCCAGCAGCTTGTCACTAGCGGAACAAGAGACCCAGTACTTC.

The V and J genes are TRBV3-1 (or the pseudogene TRBV3-2) and TRBJ2-1; D perhaps matches TRBD1 (5 bases). With 4 bases removed from V and 7 bases from J, the gap between germline ends came to 14 bases. Germline V gene sequence: CDR1 LGHDT, CDR2 YNNKEL (reference sequence). The CDR3 loop spans 14 amino acids. The CDR3 is CASSRSRVKNEQFF. CDR3 DNA: TGTGCCAGCAGCCGCTCCAGGGTTAAGAATGAGCAGTTCTTC.